This is a list of T cell receptor beta chains from one sample in a study of T cell responses to AZD1222 COVID-19 vaccine. Repertoires were generated with immunoSEQ multiplex PCR, while TCRdb's copy carries only in-frame clones and drops some. The sample holds about 140,000 clones. The sequencing input was peripheral blood. These receptor sequences come from an adult in good health. Each CDR3 is given with its conserved first and last residue. D genes are given only for firm matches.

CASSLMRFGTGRGNTIYF	TGTGCCAGCAGCTTAATGAGGTTCGGGACAGGGCGAGGAAACACCATATATTTT	TRBD1	TRBV7-9	TRBJ1-3
CASSYPFQRTYEQYF	TGTGCCAGCAGTTACCCGTTCCAGCGAACCTACGAGCAGTACTTC	.	TRBV6-2/TRBV6-3	TRBJ2-7
CASSRTGVDYNSPLHF	TGTGCCAGCAGTAGGACAGGGGTGGACTATAATTCACCCCTCCACTTT	TRBD1	TRBV2	TRBJ1-6
CASSYGYEQYF	TGTGCCAGCAGCTACGGTTACGAGCAGTACTTC	.	TRBV3-1/TRBV3-2	TRBJ2-7
CASSPRGVNTEAFF	TGTGCCAGCAGCCCTCGGGGGGTGAACACTGAAGCTTTCTTT	.	TRBV7-2	TRBJ1-1
CASSLGDGRTQYF	TGTGCCAGCAGCTTAGGGGACGGGAGGACGCAGTATTTT	TRBD2	TRBV7-9	TRBJ2-3
CASSPRQGSPPPRGTQYF	TGCGCCAGCAGTCCAAGACAGGGTTCGCCTCCGCCGAGGGGTACGCAGTATTTT	TRBD1	TRBV5-1	TRBJ2-3
CASSLEGQGYSPLHF	TGCGCCAGCAGCTTGGAGGGACAGGGGTACTCACCCCTCCACTTT	TRBD1	TRBV5-1	TRBJ1-6
CASSDRAINQPQHF	TGTGCCAGCAGTGACCGGGCCATAAATCAGCCCCAGCATTTT	.	TRBV2	TRBJ1-5
CASSLRAPGARNTEAFF	TGTGCCAGCAGCTTACGCGCCCCGGGGGCGAGGAACACTGAAGCTTTCTTT	.	TRBV11-2	TRBJ1-1